This is a list of T cell receptor beta chains from one sample in a study of blood T cell repertoires in COVID-19. Generated by immunoSEQ multiplex PCR, the TCRdb table keeps only in-frame clones and is missing some. The data hold 150,000 to 250,000 clones, with approximately 84% observed a single time. Sequenced material: peripheral blood. These receptors all stem from a human donor with acute or convalescent COVID-19. The donor label of this sample is uncertain. The CDR3 runs from the conserved cysteine through the conserved F or W. The D gene is left open where the match is weak. For some rows the clone size is stated as once, few or many, or as a class when expanded; others skip it.

D gene: TRBD2
clone size: NA
J gene: TRBJ2-1
V gene: TRBV24-1
CDR3 DNA: TGTGCCACCAGTGATTTAGGACTAGCGGGAGAAAAGTTCTTC
CDR3 protein: CATSDLGLAGEKFF

D gene: TRBD2
clone size: NA
J gene: TRBJ2-5
V gene: TRBV11-2
CDR3 DNA: TGTGCCAGCAGCTCCAGACTAGCGGGAGTTATGGAGACCCAGTACTTC
CDR3 protein: CASSSRLAGVMETQYF

D gene: TRBD2
clone size: NA
J gene: TRBJ2-2
V gene: TRBV3-1/TRBV3-2
CDR3 DNA: TGTGCCAGCGGCCGGGGGGGGCGCTTTACCGGGGAGCTGTTTTTT
CDR3 protein: CASGRGGRFTGELFF

D gene: NA
clone size: NA
J gene: TRBJ2-3
V gene: TRBV5-1
CDR3 DNA: TGCGCCAGCAGCCCCAGATCCGACAGTTTGCCCACAGATACGCAGTATTTT
CDR3 protein: CASSPRSDSLPTDTQYF

D gene: TRBD1
clone size: NA
J gene: TRBJ2-7
V gene: TRBV5-6
CDR3 DNA: TGTGCCAGCAGCCCCTCACGCCGGGACAGGGCCTACGAGCAGTACTTC
CDR3 protein: CASSPSRRDRAYEQYF

D gene: NA
clone size: NA
J gene: TRBJ2-1
V gene: TRBV18
CDR3 DNA: TGTGCCAGCTCACTTCAGGAGGCCACCTACAATGAGCAGTTCTTC
CDR3 protein: CASSLQEATYNEQFF

D gene: NA
clone size: NA
J gene: TRBJ2-1
V gene: TRBV29-1
CDR3 DNA: TGCAGCGTCACGCGGGTGGCAAACAATGAGCAGTTCTTC
CDR3 protein: CSVTRVANNEQFF

D gene: TRBD2
clone size: NA
J gene: TRBJ2-3
V gene: TRBV3-1/TRBV3-2
CDR3 DNA: TGTGCCAGCAGCCCCCGGGCGGGAGGGGACACAGATACGCAGTATTTT
CDR3 protein: CASSPRAGGDTDTQYF

D gene: NA
clone size: NA
J gene: TRBJ2-2
V gene: TRBV7-3
CDR3 DNA: TGTGCCAGCAGCTCTGGGAGAACGGGGGAGCTGTTTTTT
CDR3 protein: CASSSGRTGELFF

D gene: NA
clone size: NA
J gene: TRBJ2-7
V gene: TRBV6-1
CDR3 DNA: TGTGCCAGCAGTGAAGTGACGGACTCGGCCTACGAGCAGTACTTC
CDR3 protein: CASSEVTDSAYEQYF

D gene: NA
clone size: few
J gene: TRBJ2-2
V gene: TRBV6-2/TRBV6-3
CDR3 DNA: TGTGCCAGCAGTTACTCGGAGACGAACACCGGGGAGCTGTTTTTT
CDR3 protein: CASSYSETNTGELFF

D gene: NA
clone size: few
J gene: TRBJ1-5
V gene: TRBV6-5
CDR3 DNA: TGTGCCAGCAGTTACTCGATTTCCACAGCTAATCAGCCCCAGCATTTT
CDR3 protein: CASSYSISTANQPQHF

D gene: NA
clone size: NA
J gene: TRBJ1-1
V gene: TRBV11-2
CDR3 DNA: TGTGCCAGCAGCTTAGGGCCGGGGAGAACTGAAGCTTTCTTT
CDR3 protein: CASSLGPGRTEAFF

D gene: NA
clone size: NA
J gene: TRBJ1-1
V gene: TRBV5-1
CDR3 DNA: TGCGCCAGCAGCTTGGTGAGAGGTAGCACTGAAGCTTTCTTT
CDR3 protein: CASSLVRGSTEAFF

D gene: NA
clone size: NA
J gene: TRBJ2-7
V gene: TRBV9
CDR3 DNA: TGTGCCAGCAGCGGTAGAGGGGGCTCCTACGAGCAGTACTTC
CDR3 protein: CASSGRGGSYEQYF

D gene: NA
clone size: NA
J gene: TRBJ1-1
V gene: TRBV27
CDR3 DNA: TGTGCCAGCCGTCGGGAAGGATGGAACACTGAAGCTTTCTTT
CDR3 protein: CASRREGWNTEAFF

D gene: NA
clone size: NA
J gene: TRBJ2-3
V gene: TRBV5-1
CDR3 DNA: TGCGCCAGCAGCTTGGTGGCACAAGGGGGGGCAGATACGCAGTATTTT
CDR3 protein: CASSLVAQGGADTQYF

D gene: NA
clone size: NA
J gene: TRBJ1-3
V gene: TRBV19
CDR3 DNA: TGTGCCAGTAGTATAGGCTCAGTGGTCTCTGGAAACACCATATATTTT
CDR3 protein: CASSIGSVVSGNTIYF

D gene: TRBD1
clone size: NA
J gene: TRBJ2-1
V gene: TRBV7-6
CDR3 DNA: TGTGCCAGCAGCTTAAGGGCTACAGGGGGCTATAGTAATGAGCAGTTCTTC
CDR3 protein: CASSLRATGGYSNEQFF

D gene: TRBD2
clone size: NA
J gene: TRBJ2-3
V gene: TRBV5-1
CDR3 DNA: TGCGCCAGCAGCCTGACTAGCATTACAGATACGCAGTATTTT
CDR3 protein: CASSLTSITDTQYF

D gene: NA
clone size: few
J gene: TRBJ2-2
V gene: TRBV3-1/TRBV3-2
CDR3 DNA: TGTGCCAGCAGCCAACAGGGTGCCGGGGAGCTGTTTTTT
CDR3 protein: CASSQQGAGELFF

D gene: NA
clone size: NA
J gene: TRBJ1-6
V gene: TRBV4-2
CDR3 DNA: TGTGCCAGCAGCCAAGAGACAGTGGGAAATTCACCCCTCCACTTT
CDR3 protein: CASSQETVGNSPLHF

D gene: NA
clone size: few
J gene: TRBJ2-7
V gene: TRBV29-1
CDR3 DNA: TGCAGCGTTGCCGGACAGAATTCCTACGAGCAGTACTTC
CDR3 protein: CSVAGQNSYEQYF

D gene: NA
clone size: once
J gene: TRBJ2-7
V gene: TRBV6-6
CDR3 DNA: TGTGCCAGCAGGGGTGGGGGGTGGTCCTACGAGCAGTACTTC
CDR3 protein: CASRGGGWSYEQYF

D gene: NA
clone size: NA
J gene: TRBJ1-2
V gene: TRBV6-5
CDR3 DNA: TGTGCCAGCAACACAGGGAGGGCTTGGGGCTACACCTTC
CDR3 protein: CASNTGRAWGYTF

D gene: NA
clone size: NA
J gene: TRBJ1-2
V gene: TRBV6-6
CDR3 DNA: TGTGCCAGCAGTACGACGGAGCCCCTGTACTCCTTC
CDR3 protein: CASSTTEPLYSF